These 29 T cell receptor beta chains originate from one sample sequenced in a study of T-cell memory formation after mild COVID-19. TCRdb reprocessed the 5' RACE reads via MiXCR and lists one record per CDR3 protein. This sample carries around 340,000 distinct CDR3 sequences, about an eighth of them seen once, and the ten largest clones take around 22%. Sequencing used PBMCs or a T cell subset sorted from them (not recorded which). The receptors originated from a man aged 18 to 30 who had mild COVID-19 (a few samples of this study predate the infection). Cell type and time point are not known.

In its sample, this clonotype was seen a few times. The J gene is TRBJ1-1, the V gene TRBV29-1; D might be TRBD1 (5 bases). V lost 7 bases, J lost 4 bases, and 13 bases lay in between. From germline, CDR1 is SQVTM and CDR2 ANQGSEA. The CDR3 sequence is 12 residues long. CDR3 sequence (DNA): TGCAGCGCCGAGGGCCAGGGCACTGAAGCTTTCTTT. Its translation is CSAEGQGTEAFF.

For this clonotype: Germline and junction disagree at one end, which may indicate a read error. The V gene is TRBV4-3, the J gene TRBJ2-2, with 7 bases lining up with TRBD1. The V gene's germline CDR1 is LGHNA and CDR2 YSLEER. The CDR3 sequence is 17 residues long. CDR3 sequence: CASSQDTKDRDTGELFF. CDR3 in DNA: TGCGCCAGCAGCCAAGATACCAAAGACAGGGACACAGGGGAGCTGTTTTTT.

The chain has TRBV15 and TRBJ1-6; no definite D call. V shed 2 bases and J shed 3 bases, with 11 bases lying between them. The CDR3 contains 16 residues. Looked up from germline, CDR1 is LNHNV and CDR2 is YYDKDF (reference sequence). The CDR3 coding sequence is TGTGCCACCAGCAGATTCCGGGAAATCTATAATTCACCCCTCCACTTT. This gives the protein CATSRFREIYNSPLHF.

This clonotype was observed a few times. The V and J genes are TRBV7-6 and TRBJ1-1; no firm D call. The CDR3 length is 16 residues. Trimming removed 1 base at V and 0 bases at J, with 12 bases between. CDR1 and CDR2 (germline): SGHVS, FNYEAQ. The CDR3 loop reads CASSLGEGLMNTEAFF. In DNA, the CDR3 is TGTGCCAGCAGCTTAGGGGAGGGCCTGATGAACACTGAAGCTTTCTTT.

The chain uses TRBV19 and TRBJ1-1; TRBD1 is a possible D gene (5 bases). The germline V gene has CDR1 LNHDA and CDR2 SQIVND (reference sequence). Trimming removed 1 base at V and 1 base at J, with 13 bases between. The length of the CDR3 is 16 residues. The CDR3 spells CASSIAGAGSNTEAFF. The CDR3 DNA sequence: TGTGCCAGTAGTATAGCCGGGGCGGGGTCGAACACTGAAGCTTTCTTT.

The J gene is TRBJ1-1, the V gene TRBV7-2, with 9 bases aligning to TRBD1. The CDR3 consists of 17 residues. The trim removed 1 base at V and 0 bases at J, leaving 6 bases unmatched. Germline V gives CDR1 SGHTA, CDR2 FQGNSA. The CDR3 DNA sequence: TGTGCCAGCAGCTTAGTAGGACAGGGGCGCATGAACACTGAAGCTTTCTTT. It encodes CASSLVGQGRMNTEAFF.

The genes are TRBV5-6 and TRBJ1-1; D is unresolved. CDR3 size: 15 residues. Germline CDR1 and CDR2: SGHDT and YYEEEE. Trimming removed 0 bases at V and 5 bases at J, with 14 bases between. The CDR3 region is CASSLGPWGRTEAFF. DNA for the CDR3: TGTGCCAGCAGCTTGGGCCCCTGGGGTCGGACTGAAGCTTTCTTT. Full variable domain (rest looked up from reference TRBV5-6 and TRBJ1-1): DAGVTQSPTHLIKTRGQQVTLRCSPKSGHDTVSWYQQALGQGPQFIFQYYEEEERQRGNFPDRFSGHQFPNYSSELNVNALLLGDSALYLCASSLGPWGRTEAFFGQGTRLTVV.

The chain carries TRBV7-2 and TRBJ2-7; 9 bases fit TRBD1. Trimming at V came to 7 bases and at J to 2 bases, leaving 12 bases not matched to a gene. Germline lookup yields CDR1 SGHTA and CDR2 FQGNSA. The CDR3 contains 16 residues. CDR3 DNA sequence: TGTGCCAGCAACACTCTTCCCGGGACAGGGACCTACGAGCAGTACTTC. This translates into CASNTLPGTGTYEQYF.

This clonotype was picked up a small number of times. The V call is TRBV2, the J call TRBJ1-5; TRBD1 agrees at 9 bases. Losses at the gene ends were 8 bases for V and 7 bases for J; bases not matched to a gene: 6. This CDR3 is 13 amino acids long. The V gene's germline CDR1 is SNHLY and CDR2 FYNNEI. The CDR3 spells CASHRGLLQPQHF. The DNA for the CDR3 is TGTGCCAGCCACAGGGGGCTTTTACAGCCCCAGCATTTT.

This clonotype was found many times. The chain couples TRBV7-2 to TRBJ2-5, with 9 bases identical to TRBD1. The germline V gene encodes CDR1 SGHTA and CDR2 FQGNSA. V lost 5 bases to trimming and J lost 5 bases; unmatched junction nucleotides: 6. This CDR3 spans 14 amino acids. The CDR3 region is CASSETGGLETQYF. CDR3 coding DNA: TGTGCCAGCAGCGAAACAGGGGGCCTGGAGACCCAGTACTTC.

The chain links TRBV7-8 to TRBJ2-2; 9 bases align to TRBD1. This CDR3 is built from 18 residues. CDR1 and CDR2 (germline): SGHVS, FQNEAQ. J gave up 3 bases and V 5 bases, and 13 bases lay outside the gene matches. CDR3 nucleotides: TGTGCCAGCAGCCCTCAACAAACAGGGGGCGTCGACACCGGGGAGCTGTTTTTT. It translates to CASSPQQTGGVDTGELFF.

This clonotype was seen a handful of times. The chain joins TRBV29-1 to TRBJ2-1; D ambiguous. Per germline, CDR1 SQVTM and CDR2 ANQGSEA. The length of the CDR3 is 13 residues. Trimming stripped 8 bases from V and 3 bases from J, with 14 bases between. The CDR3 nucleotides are TGCAGCACCAGAGGATACAGCTACAATGAGCAGTTCTTC. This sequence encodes CSTRGYSYNEQFF.

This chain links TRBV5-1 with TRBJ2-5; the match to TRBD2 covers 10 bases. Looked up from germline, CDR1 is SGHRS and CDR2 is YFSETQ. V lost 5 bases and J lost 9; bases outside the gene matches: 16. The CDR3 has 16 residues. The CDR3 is CASRAVASGGPGSQYF. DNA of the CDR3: TGCGCCAGCAGAGCGGTTGCTAGCGGGGGACCCGGGTCCCAGTACTTC.

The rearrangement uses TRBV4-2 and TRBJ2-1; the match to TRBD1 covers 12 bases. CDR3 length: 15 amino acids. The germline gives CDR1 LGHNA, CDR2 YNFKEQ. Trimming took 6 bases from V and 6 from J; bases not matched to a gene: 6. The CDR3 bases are TGTGCCAGCAGATCCGGGACAGGGGGCCTCAATGAGCAGTTCTTC. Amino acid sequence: CASRSGTGGLNEQFF.

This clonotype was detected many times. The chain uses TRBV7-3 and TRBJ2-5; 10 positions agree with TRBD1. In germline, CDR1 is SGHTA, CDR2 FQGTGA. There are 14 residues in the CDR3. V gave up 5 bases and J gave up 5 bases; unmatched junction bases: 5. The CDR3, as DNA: TGTGCCAGCAGCCTGACAGGGGGCAGTGAGACCCAGTACTTC. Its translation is CASSLTGGSETQYF.

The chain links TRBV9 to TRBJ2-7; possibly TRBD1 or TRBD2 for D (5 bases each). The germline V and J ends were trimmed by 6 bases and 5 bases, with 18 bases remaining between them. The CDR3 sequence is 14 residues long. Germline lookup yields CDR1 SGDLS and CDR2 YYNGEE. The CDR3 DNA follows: TGTGCCAGCACCAGGAGCCCTAGGGACCACGAGCAGTACTTC. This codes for CASTRSPRDHEQYF.

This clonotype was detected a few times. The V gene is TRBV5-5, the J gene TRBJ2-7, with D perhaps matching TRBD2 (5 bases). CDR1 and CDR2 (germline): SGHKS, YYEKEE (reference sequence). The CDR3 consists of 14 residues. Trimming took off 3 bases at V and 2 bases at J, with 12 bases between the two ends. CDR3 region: CASSYPGETYEQYF. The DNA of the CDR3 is TGTGCCAGCAGCTATCCCGGGGAAACCTACGAGCAGTACTTC.

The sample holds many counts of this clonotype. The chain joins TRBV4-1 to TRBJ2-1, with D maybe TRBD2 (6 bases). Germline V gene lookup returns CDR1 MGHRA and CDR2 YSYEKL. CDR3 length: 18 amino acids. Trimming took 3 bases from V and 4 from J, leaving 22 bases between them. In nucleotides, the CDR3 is TGCGCCAGCAGCCAGGCCGGGACTCCCTTTTTGGTTTACAATGAGCAGTTCTTC. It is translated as CASSQAGTPFLVYNEQFF.

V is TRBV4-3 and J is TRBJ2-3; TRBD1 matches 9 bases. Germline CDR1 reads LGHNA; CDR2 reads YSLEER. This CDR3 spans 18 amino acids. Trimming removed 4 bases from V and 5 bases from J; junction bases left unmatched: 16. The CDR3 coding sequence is TGCGCCAGCAGCCGGACTTTTAGGGGGGACAGGGTGAGAGATACGCAGTATTTT. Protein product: CASSRTFRGDRVRDTQYF.

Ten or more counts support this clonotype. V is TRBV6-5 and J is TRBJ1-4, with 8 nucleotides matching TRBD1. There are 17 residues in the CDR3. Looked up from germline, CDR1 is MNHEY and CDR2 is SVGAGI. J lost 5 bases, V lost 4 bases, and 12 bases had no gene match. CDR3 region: CASSSNIRGLKNEKLFF. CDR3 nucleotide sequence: TGTGCCAGCAGTTCCAACATCAGGGGGCTAAAAAATGAAAAACTGTTTTTT.

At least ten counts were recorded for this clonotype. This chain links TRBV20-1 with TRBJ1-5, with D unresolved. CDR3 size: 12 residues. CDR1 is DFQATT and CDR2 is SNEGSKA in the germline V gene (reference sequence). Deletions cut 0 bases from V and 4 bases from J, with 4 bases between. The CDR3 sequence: CSARDGNQPQHF. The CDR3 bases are TGCAGTGCTAGAGATGGGAATCAGCCCCAGCATTTT.

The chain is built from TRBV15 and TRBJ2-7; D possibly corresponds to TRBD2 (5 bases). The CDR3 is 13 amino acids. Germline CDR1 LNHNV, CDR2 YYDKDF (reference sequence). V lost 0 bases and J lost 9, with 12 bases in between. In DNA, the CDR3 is TGTGCCACCAGCAGAGATGGGCTAGCAAGGCAGTACGTC. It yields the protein CATSRDGLARQYV.

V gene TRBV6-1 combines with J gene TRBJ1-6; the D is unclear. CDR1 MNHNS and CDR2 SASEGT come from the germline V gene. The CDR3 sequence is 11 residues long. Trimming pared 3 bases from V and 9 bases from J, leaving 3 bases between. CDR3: CASSEGSPLHF. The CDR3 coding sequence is TGTGCCAGCAGTGAGGGTTCACCCCTCCACTTT.

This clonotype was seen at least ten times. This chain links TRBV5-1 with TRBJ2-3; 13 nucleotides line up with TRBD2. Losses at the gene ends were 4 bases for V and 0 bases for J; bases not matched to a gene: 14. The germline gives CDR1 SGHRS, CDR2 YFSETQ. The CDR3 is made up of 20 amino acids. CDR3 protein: CASSPLQTSGGIDSTDTQYF. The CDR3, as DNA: TGCGCCAGCAGCCCTTTACAGACTAGCGGGGGGATCGATAGCACAGATACGCAGTATTTT.

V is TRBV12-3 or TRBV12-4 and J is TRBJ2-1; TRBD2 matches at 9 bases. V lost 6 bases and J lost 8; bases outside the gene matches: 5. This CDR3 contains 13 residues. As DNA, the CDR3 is TGTGCCAGCAGCAGTAGCGGGGGTTATGAGCAGTTCTTC. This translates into CASSSSGGYEQFF.

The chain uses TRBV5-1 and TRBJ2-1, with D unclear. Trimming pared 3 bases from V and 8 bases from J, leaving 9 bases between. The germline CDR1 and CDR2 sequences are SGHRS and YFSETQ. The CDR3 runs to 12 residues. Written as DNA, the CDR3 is TGCGCCAGCAGCTCTGCGGTGGATGAGCAGTTCTTC. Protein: CASSSAVDEQFF.

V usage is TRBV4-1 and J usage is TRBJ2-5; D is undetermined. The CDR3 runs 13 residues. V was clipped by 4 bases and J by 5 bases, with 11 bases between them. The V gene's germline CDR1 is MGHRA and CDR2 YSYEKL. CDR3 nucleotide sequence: TGCGCCAGCAGCCCATTTATTGATGAGACCCAGTACTTC. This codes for CASSPFIDETQYF.

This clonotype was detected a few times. The CDR3 coding sequence is TGTGCCAGCAGCTTCCTAGCGGGGGGACCGACGGGCACAGATACGCAGTATTTT. Translation: CASSFLAGGPTGTDTQYF. The chain carries TRBV7-2 and TRBJ2-3, with 11 bases aligning to TRBD2. The CDR3 extends over 18 amino acids. Germline V CDR1 and CDR2: SGHTA, FQGNSA. V shed 3 bases, J shed 1 base, and the junction held 9 bases outside the gene matches.

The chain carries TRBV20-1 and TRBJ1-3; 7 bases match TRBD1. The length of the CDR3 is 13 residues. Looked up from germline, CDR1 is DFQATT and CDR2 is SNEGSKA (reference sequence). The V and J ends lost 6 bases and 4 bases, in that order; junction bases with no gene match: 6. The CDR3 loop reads CSAGQPQGNTIYF. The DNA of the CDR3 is TGCAGTGCGGGACAGCCCCAAGGAAACACCATATATTTT.